Listed here are 13 T cell receptor beta chains from one sample, sequenced in a study of blood T cell repertoires in COVID-19. Some clones are missing from TCRdb's copy, which holds only in-frame ones; the method was immunoSEQ multiplex PCR. The table shows about 40,000 clones, with approximately 80% occurring only once. Source material: peripheral blood. The receptors stem from a human donor with acute or convalescent COVID-19. The donor label of this sample is uncertain.

This chain uses TRBV9 with TRBJ1-5, with 12 bases matching TRBD1. Germline V gene sequence: CDR1 SGDLS, CDR2 YYNGEE. This CDR3 spans 14 amino acids. The ends lost 3 bases at V and 7 bases at J; junction bases unmatched: 2. The CDR3 region is CASSEGTGGQPQHF. The CDR3 nucleotides are TGTGCCAGCAGCGAGGGGACAGGGGGCCAGCCCCAGCATTTT.

This clone was counted a single time. This chain joins TRBV6-2 or TRBV6-3 and TRBJ1-5, with D possibly being TRBD1 (5 bases). The CDR3 loop spans 14 amino acids. The V end lost 6 bases, the J end lost 5 bases, and 14 bases lay between the germline ends. Germline V gene sequence: CDR1 MNHEY, CDR2 SVGEGT. Written as DNA, the CDR3 is TGTGCCAGCAGCCGAAGCACAGGTTATCAGCCCCAGCATTTT. The encoded protein is CASSRSTGYQPQHF.

The V call is TRBV2, the J call TRBJ1-5, with 7 bases that match TRBD1. The V gene's germline CDR1 is SNHLY and CDR2 FYNNEI. This CDR3 has 16 amino acids. Trimming cost V 5 bases and J 6 bases; bases outside gene matches: 13. CDR3 sequence reads: CASSQTPNNRGQPQHF. The CDR3 DNA sequence: TGTGCCAGCAGTCAGACCCCTAACAACAGGGGTCAGCCCCAGCATTTT.

J is TRBJ1-5 and V is TRBV15, with 8 bases aligning to TRBD1. V lost 0 bases, J lost 1 base, and 5 bases stayed unmatched. CDR1 LNHNV and CDR2 YYDKDF come from the germline V gene (reference sequence). The CDR3 consists of 17 residues. DNA of the CDR3: TGTGCCACCAGCAGAGATCGCAGGGGGCGGAGCAATCAGCCCCAGCATTTT. Residues: CATSRDRRGRSNQPQHF.

The V and J genes are TRBV7-3 and TRBJ2-1; TRBD1 matches 12 bases. The germline V gene encodes CDR1 SGHTA and CDR2 FQGTGA. The junction had 6 bases not matched to a gene; V was cut back by 5 bases and J by 7 bases. The CDR3 totals 15 residues. In nucleotides, the CDR3 is TGTGCCAGCAGCCCCGGGACAGGGGGCCGGAATGAGCAGTTCTTC. It codes for CASSPGTGGRNEQFF.

This chain links TRBV29-1 with TRBJ2-7; 11 nucleotides align to TRBD1. The CDR3 covers 14 residues. Germline CDR1 and CDR2: SQVTM and ANQGSEA. Germline trimming cut 6 bases from V and 2 bases from J; bases unmatched to any gene: 6. CDR3 protein: CSVGGDRGTYEQYF. The CDR3 bases are TGCAGCGTGGGAGGGGACAGGGGGACCTACGAGCAGTACTTC.

This chain connects TRBV5-4 to TRBJ2-5; D perhaps matches TRBD2 (6 bases). Germline values: CDR1 SGHNT, CDR2 YYREEE (reference sequence). The CDR3 loop spans 13 amino acids. Trimming removed 4 bases at V and 5 bases at J, with 12 bases between. The CDR3 DNA sequence: TGTGCCAGCAGCCCGGGGGTAGGGGAGACCCAGTACTTC. It specifies CASSPGVGETQYF.

This sequence joins TRBV6-6 and TRBJ1-2; D ambiguous. The V end was cut by 5 bases, the J end by 3 bases, with 16 bases between. From germline, CDR1 is MNHNY and CDR2 SVGAGI (reference sequence). CDR3 size: 15 residues. The CDR3 DNA follows: TGTGCCAGCAGTCCAAGGAGCGACGGTGACTATGGCTACACCTTC. Amino acids: CASSPRSDGDYGYTF.

The V gene is TRBV7-3, the J gene TRBJ2-1, with 12 bases that match TRBD2. The CDR3 length is 16 residues. Trimming cost V 5 bases and J 4 bases; bases outside gene matches: 6. The germline V gene encodes CDR1 SGHTA and CDR2 FQGTGA. The CDR3 sequence is CASSPSGTSGYNEQFF. Written as DNA, the CDR3 is TGTGCCAGCAGCCCATCCGGGACTAGCGGGTACAATGAGCAGTTCTTC.

As regards this clone: The junction does not match germline at one end; this may be a read error. The chain carries TRBV30 and TRBJ1-2; D gene unclear. The CDR3 contains 11 residues. CDR1 and CDR2 from the germline V gene are GTSNPN and SVGIG (reference sequence). The CDR3 DNA is TGCGTAGGCAGCGTTGCTAAGGGCTACACCTTC. Translation: CVGSVAKGYTF. The full variable domain, rest sourced from reference TRBV30 and TRBJ1-2, is SQTIHQWPATLVQPVGSPLSLECTVEGTSNPNLYWYRQAAGRGLQLLFYSVGIGQISSEVPQNLSASRPQDRQFILSSKKLLLSDSGFYLCVGSVAKGYTFGSGTRLTVV.

The gene calls are TRBV5-6 and TRBJ2-7; the D gene is possibly TRBD2 (5 bases). CDR3 length: 15 amino acids. Germline V gene lookup returns CDR1 SGHDT and CDR2 YYEEEE. The ends were cut back, 4 bases at V and 0 bases at J, with 14 bases in the middle. CDR3 sequence reads: CASSPDGLSSYEQYF. CDR3 in DNA: TGTGCCAGCAGCCCTGACGGACTGAGCTCCTACGAGCAGTACTTC.

The gene calls are TRBV12-5 and TRBJ1-5; D is unresolved. Trimming shortened V by 1 base and J by 8 bases, and 15 bases separated the two germline ends. CDR1 and CDR2 (germline): LGHNT, FRNRAP. The CDR3 sequence is 15 residues long. The CDR3 bases are TGTGCTAGTGGTTTGGCCCGCGGACTCTGGGAGCCCCAGCATTTT. Its protein product is CASGLARGLWEPQHF.

This clone was observed a handful of times. V is TRBV30 and J is TRBJ1-1; weak D call: TRBD1 (6 bases). V was pared by 4 bases and J by 11 bases, with 17 bases between. CDR1 and CDR2 from the germline V gene are GTSNPN and SVGIG (reference sequence). The CDR3 is 12 residues long. Here the CDR3 reads CAWKDTGLMAFF. The CDR3 DNA reads TGTGCCTGGAAAGATACAGGGCTTATGGCTTTCTTT.